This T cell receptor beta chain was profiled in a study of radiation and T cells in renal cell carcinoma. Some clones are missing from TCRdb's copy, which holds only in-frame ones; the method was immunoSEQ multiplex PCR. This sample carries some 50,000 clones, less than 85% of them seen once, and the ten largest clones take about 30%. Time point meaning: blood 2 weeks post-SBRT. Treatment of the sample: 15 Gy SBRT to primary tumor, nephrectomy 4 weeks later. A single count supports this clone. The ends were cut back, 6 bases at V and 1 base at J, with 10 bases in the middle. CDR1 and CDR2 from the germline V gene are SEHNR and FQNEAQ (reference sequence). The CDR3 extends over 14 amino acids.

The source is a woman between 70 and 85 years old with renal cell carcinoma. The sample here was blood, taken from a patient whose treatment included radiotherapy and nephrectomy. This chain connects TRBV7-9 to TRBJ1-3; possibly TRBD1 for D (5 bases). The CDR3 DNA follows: TGTGCCAGCAGAATGGGGGTATCTGGAAACACCATATATTTT. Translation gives CASRMGVSGNTIYF.